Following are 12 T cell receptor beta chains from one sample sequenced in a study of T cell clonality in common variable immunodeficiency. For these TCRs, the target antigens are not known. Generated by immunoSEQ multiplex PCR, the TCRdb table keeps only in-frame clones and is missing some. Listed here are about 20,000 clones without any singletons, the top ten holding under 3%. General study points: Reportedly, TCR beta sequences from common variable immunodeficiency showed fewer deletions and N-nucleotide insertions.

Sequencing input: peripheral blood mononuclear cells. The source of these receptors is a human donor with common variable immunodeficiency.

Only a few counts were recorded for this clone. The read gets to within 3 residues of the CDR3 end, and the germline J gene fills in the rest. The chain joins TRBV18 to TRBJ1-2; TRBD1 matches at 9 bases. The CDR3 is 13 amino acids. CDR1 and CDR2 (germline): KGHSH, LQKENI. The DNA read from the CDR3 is TGTGCCAGCTCACGGGACAGGGACAGCGGC. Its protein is CASSRDRDSG. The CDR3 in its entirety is CASSRDRDSGYTF.

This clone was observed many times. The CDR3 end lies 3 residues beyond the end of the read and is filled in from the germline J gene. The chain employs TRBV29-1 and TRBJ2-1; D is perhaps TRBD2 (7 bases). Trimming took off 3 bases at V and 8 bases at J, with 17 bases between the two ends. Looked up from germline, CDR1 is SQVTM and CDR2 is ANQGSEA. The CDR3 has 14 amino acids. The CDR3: CSVDRGGALDEQFF. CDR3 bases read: TGCAGCGTTGATCGTGGGGGGGCATTGGATGAG.

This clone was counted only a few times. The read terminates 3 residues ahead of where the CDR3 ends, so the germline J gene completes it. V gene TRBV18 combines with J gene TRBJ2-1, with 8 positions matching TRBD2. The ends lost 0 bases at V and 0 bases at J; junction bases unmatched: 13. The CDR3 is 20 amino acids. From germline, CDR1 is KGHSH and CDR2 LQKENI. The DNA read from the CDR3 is TGTGCCAGCTCACCACCGAAAGCGGGGGCTTTACTTAGCTCCTACAATGAG. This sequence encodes CASSPPKAGALLSSYNE. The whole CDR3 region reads CASSPPKAGALLSSYNEQFF.

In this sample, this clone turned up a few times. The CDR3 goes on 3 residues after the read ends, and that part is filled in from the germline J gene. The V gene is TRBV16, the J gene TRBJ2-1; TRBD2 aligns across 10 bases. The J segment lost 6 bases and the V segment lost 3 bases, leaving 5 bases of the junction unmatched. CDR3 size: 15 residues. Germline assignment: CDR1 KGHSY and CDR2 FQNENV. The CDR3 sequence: CASSHRLAGANEQFF. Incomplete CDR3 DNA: TGTGCCAGCAGCCATAGGCTAGCGGGAGCCAATGAG.

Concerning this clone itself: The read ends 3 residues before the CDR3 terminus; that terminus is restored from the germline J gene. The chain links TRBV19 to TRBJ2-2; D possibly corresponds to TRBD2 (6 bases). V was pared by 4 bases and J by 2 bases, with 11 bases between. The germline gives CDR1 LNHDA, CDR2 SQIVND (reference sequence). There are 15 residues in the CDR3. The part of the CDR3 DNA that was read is TGTGCCAGTAGTAAGAATAGCGGTAACACCGGGGAG. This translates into CASSKNSGNTGE. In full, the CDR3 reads CASSKNSGNTGELFF.

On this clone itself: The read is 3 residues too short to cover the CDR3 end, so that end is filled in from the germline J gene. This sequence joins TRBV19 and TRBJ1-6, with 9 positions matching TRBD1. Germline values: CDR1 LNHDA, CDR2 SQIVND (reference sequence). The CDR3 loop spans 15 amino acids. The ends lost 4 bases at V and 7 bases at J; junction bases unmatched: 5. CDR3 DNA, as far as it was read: TGTGCCAGTAGTAGGACAGGGGCTGGGAATTCACCC. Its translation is CASSRTGAGNSP. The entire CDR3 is CASSRTGAGNSPLHF.

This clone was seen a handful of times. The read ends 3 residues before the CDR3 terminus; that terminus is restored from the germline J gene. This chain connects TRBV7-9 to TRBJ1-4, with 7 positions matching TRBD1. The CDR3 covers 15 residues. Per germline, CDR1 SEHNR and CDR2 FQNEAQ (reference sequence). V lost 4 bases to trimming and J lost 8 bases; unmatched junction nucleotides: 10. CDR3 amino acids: CASSSSTGMGEKLFF. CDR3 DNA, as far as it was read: TGTGCCAGCAGCTCATCGACAGGGATGGGGGAAAAA.

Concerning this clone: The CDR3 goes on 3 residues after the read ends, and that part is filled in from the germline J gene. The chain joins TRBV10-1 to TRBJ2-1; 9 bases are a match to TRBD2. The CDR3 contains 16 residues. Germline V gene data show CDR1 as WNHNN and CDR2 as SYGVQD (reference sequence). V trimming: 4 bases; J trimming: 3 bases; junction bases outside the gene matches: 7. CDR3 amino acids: CASSGPAGGHYNEQFF. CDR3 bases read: TGCGCCAGCAGTGGGCCAGCGGGGGGCCACTACAATGAG.

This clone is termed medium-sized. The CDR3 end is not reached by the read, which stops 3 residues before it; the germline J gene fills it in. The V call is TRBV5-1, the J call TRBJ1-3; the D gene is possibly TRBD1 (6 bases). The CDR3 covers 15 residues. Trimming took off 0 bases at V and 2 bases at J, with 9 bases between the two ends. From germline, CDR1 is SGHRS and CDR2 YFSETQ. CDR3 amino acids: CASSLDTGTGNTIYF. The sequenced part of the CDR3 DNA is TGCGCCAGCAGCTTGGATACAGGGACTGGAAACACC. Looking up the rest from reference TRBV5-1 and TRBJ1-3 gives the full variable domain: KAGVTQTPRYLIKTRGQQVTLSCSPISGHRSVSWYQQTPGQGLQFLFEYFSETQRNKGNFPGRFSGRQFSNSRSEMNVSTLELGDSALYLCASSLDTGTGNTIYFGEGSWLTVV.

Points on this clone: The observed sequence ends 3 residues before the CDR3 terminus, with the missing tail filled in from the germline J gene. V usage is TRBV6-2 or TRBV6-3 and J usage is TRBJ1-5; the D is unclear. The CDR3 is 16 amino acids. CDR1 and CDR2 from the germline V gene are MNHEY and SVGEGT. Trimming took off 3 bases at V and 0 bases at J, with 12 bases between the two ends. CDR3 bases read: TGTGCCAGCAGTTATTCAGGAGGGTATAGCAATCAGCCC. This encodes CASSYSGGYSNQP. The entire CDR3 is CASSYSGGYSNQPQHF.

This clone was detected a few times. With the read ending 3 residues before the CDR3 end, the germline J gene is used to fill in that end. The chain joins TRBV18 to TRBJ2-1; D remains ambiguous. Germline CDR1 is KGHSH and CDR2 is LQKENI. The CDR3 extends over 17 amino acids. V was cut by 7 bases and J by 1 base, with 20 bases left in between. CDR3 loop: CASCQSVTRRSYNEQFF. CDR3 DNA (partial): TGTGCCAGCTGCCAGAGCGTTACGAGGAGATCCTACAATGAG.

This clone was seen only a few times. The CDR3 spells CASSLTEETQYF. The DNA read from the CDR3 is TGTGCCAGCAGCTTAACAGAAGAGACC. The chain employs TRBV7-9 and TRBJ2-5; D gene uncertain. Coverage ceases 3 residues before the CDR3 finishes, and the germline J gene fills in the end. The CDR3 spans 12 residues. Looked up from germline, CDR1 is SEHNR and CDR2 is FQNEAQ (reference sequence). V gave up 2 bases and J gave up 3 bases, with 4 bases separating them.